A selection of T cell receptor beta chains follows, all from one sample in a study of T cell responses to AZD1222 COVID-19 vaccine. Profiling relied on immunoSEQ multiplex PCR, and the TCRdb table lists in-frame clones only, not all of them. The table includes roughly 140,000 clones, around 91% detected once. The starting material was peripheral blood, obtained on day 0 of AZD1222 vaccination. The source is an adult in good health. CDR3s include the opening cysteine and the closing phenylalanine or tryptophan. D genes are given only for firm matches. Some rows mark clone size as missing; the rest say once, few, many or name a class of expanded clone.

V	J	D	size	CDR3	DNA
TRBV5-6	TRBJ2-3	.	.	CASSLSGPSTDTQYF	TGTGCCAGCAGCTTATCCGGGCCTAGCACAGATACGCAGTATTTT
TRBV2	TRBJ1-6	.	.	CATGGGSPLHF	TGTGCTACCGGGGGAGGATCACCCCTCCACTTT
TRBV9	TRBJ2-3	.	.	CASSVGHADTQYF	TGTGCCAGCAGCGTAGGGCACGCAGATACGCAGTATTTT
TRBV15	TRBJ2-1	.	.	CATSSPPLANEQFF	TGTGCCACCAGCAGTCCCCCGTTAGCCAATGAGCAGTTCTTC
TRBV4-3	TRBJ2-3	.	.	CASSQFFLVDTQYF	TGCGCCAGCAGCCAATTTTTCTTGGTGGATACGCAGTATTTT
TRBV5-4	TRBJ1-2	TRBD1	.	CASSLVGTGHYGYTF	TGTGCCAGCAGCTTGGTAGGGACAGGGCACTATGGCTACACCTTC
TRBV24-1	TRBJ2-7	.	.	CATSDFRQLEQYF	TGTGCCACCAGTGATTTCAGACAGCTCGAGCAGTACTTC
TRBV7-9	TRBJ1-2	.	once	CASSLPDRGYTF	TGTGCCAGCAGCTTACCAGACAGAGGCTACACCTTC
TRBV28	TRBJ2-7	.	.	CASGGPGTTYEQYF	TGTGCCAGCGGGGGCCCAGGCACTACCTACGAGCAGTACTTC
TRBV27	TRBJ2-7	TRBD1	.	CASSASGQHYEQYF	TGTGCCAGCAGTGCCTCGGGACAGCACTACGAGCAGTACTTC
TRBV28	TRBJ1-5	.	.	CASSTGHAEGVSNQPQHF	TGTGCCAGCAGTACGGGACACGCGGAGGGGGTAAGCAATCAGCCCCAGCATTTT
TRBV10-3	TRBJ2-1	.	.	CAISDAQGGLNEQFF	TGTGCCATCAGTGACGCGCAGGGGGGGCTCAATGAGCAGTTCTTC
TRBV6-5	TRBJ2-2	TRBD1	.	CASSFGQVNTGELFF	TGTGCCAGCAGTTTTGGACAGGTTAACACCGGGGAGCTGTTTTTT
TRBV15	TRBJ2-1	.	.	CATSSHEGPKYNEQFF	TGTGCCACCAGCAGCCACGAGGGCCCAAAGTACAATGAGCAGTTCTTC
TRBV11-3	TRBJ2-2	TRBD1	.	CASSNPRQGRNTGELFF	TGTGCCAGCTCAAATCCAAGACAGGGGAGGAACACCGGGGAGCTGTTTTTT
TRBV27	TRBJ2-7	.	.	CASSLYGTVTYEQYF	TGTGCCAGCAGTTTATATGGGACCGTAACCTACGAGCAGTACTTC
TRBV28	TRBJ1-1	.	.	CASGPEAFF	TGTGCCAGCGGGCCTGAAGCTTTCTTT
TRBV7-2	TRBJ1-5	TRBD1	.	CASSLGGRGQGQPQHF	TGTGCCAGCAGCTTAGGGGGCAGGGGGCAGGGTCAGCCCCAGCATTTT
TRBV5-6	TRBJ1-2	TRBD1	.	CASSPLDRENYGYTF	TGTGCCAGCAGCCCCCTGGACAGGGAGAATTATGGCTACACCTTC
TRBV7-9	TRBJ2-2	.	.	CASSPGMGLNTGELFF	TGTGCCAGCAGCCCAGGCATGGGCCTGAACACCGGGGAGCTGTTTTTT
TRBV18	TRBJ2-7	TRBD2	.	CASSQTSSSAYEQYF	TGTGCCAGCTCCCAGACTAGCTCTAGTGCCTACGAGCAGTACTTC
TRBV9	TRBJ2-1	TRBD2	.	CASSVTSGGQSYNEQFF	TGTGCCAGCAGCGTGACTAGCGGGGGTCAGTCCTACAATGAGCAGTTCTTC
TRBV27	TRBJ1-5	TRBD1	once	CASSGTVRQPQHF	TGTGCCAGCAGTGGGACAGTCCGTCAGCCCCAGCATTTT
TRBV28	TRBJ2-7	TRBD1	.	CASSSRDSASSYEQYF	TGTGCCAGCAGTTCAAGGGACAGCGCAAGCTCCTACGAGCAGTACTTC
TRBV28	TRBJ1-4	.	.	CASSSQHSGKLFF	TGTGCCAGCAGCTCCCAGCATTCGGGAAAACTGTTTTTT
TRBV6-6	TRBJ2-3	.	once	CASSPLLSAVSPSTDTQYF	TGTGCCAGCAGTCCACTTCTTAGCGCGGTTTCCCCTAGCACAGATACGCAGTATTTT
TRBV11-2	TRBJ2-1	.	few	CASSLGGISWSLVGEEQFF	TGTGCCAGCAGCTTAGGGGGTATTTCCTGGTCACTAGTGGGAGAGGAGCAGTTCTTC
TRBV15	TRBJ2-7	.	.	CATRRSGGAHEQYF	TGTGCCACCAGAAGGTCAGGAGGGGCGCATGAGCAGTACTTC
TRBV6-5	TRBJ1-2	TRBD1	.	CASRPGQATYGYTF	TGTGCCAGCAGACCAGGACAGGCTACCTATGGCTACACCTTC
TRBV4-1	TRBJ1-2	.	few	CATSEAYYGYTF	TGCGCCACCTCGGAGGCATACTATGGCTACACCTTC
TRBV15	TRBJ1-1	.	.	CATRELISGAGTEAFF	TGTGCCACCAGGGAACTAATTAGCGGGGCTGGCACTGAAGCTTTCTTT
TRBV7-3	TRBJ2-1	TRBD2	.	CASSSLAGAYNEQFF	TGTGCCAGCAGCTCACTAGCGGGAGCTTACAATGAGCAGTTCTTC
TRBV7-9	TRBJ1-1	.	once	CASSLVLNTEAFF	TGTGCCAGCAGCTTAGTATTGAACACTGAAGCTTTCTTT
TRBV5-1	TRBJ2-3	.	once	CASSLGSTDTQYF	TGCGCCAGCAGCTTGGGCAGCACAGATACGCAGTATTTT
TRBV21-1	TRBJ2-3	.	.	CASSKVRGSTDTQYF	TGTGCCAGCAGCAAAGTTAGGGGGTCTACAGATACGCAGTATTTT
TRBV7-9	TRBJ1-5	.	.	CASSLQGNQPQHF	TGTGCCAGCAGCTTGCAGGGCAATCAGCCCCAGCATTTT
TRBV7-6	TRBJ2-3	TRBD2	few	CASSLSPTSGNTDTQYF	TGTGCCAGCAGCTTATCCCCCACTAGCGGTAACACAGATACGCAGTATTTT
TRBV28	TRBJ1-5	.	.	CASSFAVNQPQHF	TGTGCCAGCAGTTTCGCGGTAAATCAGCCCCAGCATTTT
TRBV5-4	TRBJ2-7	TRBD1	few	CASSQPTGDEQYF	TGTGCCAGCAGCCAACCGACAGGGGACGAGCAGTACTTC
TRBV6-2/TRBV6-3	TRBJ1-1	.	.	CASSYSAGSEAFF	TGTGCCAGCAGTTACTCGGCAGGGTCTGAAGCTTTCTTT
TRBV19	TRBJ1-6	TRBD1	.	CATLRGQGSPLHF	TGTGCCACCCTGAGGGGACAGGGTTCACCCCTCCACTTT
TRBV18	TRBJ2-5	.	.	CASCKGTPPTQYF	TGTGCCAGCTGTAAAGGGACACCCCCGACCCAGTACTTC
TRBV18	TRBJ1-6	TRBD1	.	CASSNSDRARNSPLHF	TGTGCCAGCTCAAATTCAGACAGGGCAAGGAATTCACCCCTCCACTTT